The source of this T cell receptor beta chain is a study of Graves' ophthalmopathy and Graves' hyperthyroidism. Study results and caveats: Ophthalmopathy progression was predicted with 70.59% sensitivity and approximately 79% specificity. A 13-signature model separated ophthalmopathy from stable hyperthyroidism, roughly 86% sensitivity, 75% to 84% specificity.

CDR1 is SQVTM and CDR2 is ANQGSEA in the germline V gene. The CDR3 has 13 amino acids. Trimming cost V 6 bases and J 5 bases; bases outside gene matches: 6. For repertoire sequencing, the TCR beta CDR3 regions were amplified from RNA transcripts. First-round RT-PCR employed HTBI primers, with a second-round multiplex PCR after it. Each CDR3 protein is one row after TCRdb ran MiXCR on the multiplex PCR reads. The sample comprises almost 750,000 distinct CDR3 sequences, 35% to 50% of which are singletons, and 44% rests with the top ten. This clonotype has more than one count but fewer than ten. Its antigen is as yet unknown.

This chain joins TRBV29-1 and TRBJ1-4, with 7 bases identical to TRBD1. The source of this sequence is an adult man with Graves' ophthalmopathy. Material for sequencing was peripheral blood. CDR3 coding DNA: TGCAGCGTACCCGGGACAGAGAATGAAAAACTGTTTTTT. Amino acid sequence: CSVPGTENEKLFF.